This TCR beta chain came from a study of blood T cell repertoires in COVID-19. Libraries were prepared by immunoSEQ multiplex PCR; TCRdb keeps only in-frame clonotypes and omits some of them. This table holds some 300,000 clones, under 90% found once. Trimming took 2 bases from V and 10 from J; bases not matched to a gene: 11. The CDR3 is made up of 16 amino acids. Germline CDR1 SEHNR, CDR2 FQNEAQ (reference sequence). What was sequenced was PBMCs or T cells enriched from blood (not recorded which). The receptor was derived from a woman in her 30s who had recovered from COVID-19. The gene calls are TRBV7-9 and TRBJ1-1; 12 bases match TRBD1. CDR3 protein: CASSLLSGTGGITAFF. CDR3 bases: TGTGCCAGCAGCTTATTATCCGGGACAGGGGGCATTACAGCTTTCTTT. The full variable domain, with the rest looked up from reference TRBV7-9 and TRBJ1-1, is DTGVSQNPRHKITKRGQNVTFRCDPISEHNRLYWYRQTLGQGPEFLTYFQNEAQLEKSRLLSDRFSAERPKGSFSTLEIQRTEQGDSAMYLCASSLLSGTGGITAFFGQGTRLTVV.